A single sample gave rise to the 26 T cell receptor beta chains below, sequenced in a study of T cell changes during pregnancy in multiple sclerosis. The method was immunoSEQ multiplex PCR; TCRdb's version includes in-frame clones alone and lacks a portion of them. The sample lists just over 60,000 clones; 80% to 95% were seen once. The sample consisted of peripheral blood, taken in the second trimester of pregnancy. These receptors were collected from a female donor in good health, enrolled as a control in a pregnancy study.

This clone was counted a few times. This chain joins TRBV19 and TRBJ2-1; D gene ambiguous. The V gene's germline CDR1 is LNHDA and CDR2 SQIVND (reference sequence). Trimming removed 6 bases at V and 9 bases at J, with 18 bases between. The CDR3 is 14 residues long. CDR3 amino acids: CASSITGLSGEQFF. CDR3 in DNA: TGTGCCAGTAGCATCACCGGGTTGTCTGGTGAGCAGTTCTTC.

V gene TRBV6-6 combines with J gene TRBJ1-5, with a tentative D call TRBD1 (5 bases). Trimming removed 6 bases at V and 7 bases at J, with 19 bases between. This CDR3 spans 15 amino acids. Germline CDR1 is MNHNY and CDR2 is SVGAGI (reference sequence). In DNA form, the CDR3 reads TGTGCCAGCAGCCGCGGGCAGGGAGGAGGCCAGCCCCAGCATTTT. Its protein is CASSRGQGGGQPQHF.

The chain links TRBV4-1 to TRBJ1-5; D is unclear. With 6 bases removed from V and 9 bases from J, the gap between germline ends came to 15 bases. Germline CDR1 is MGHRA and CDR2 is YSYEKL. The CDR3 has 13 residues. The CDR3 region is CASSQSPPGPQHF. The CDR3 DNA reads TGCGCCAGCAGTCAAAGCCCCCCGGGGCCCCAGCATTTT.

The chain links TRBV5-1 to TRBJ2-3, with D maybe TRBD1 (6 bases). The V end lost 3 bases, the J end lost 8 bases, and 22 bases lay between the germline ends. The CDR3 has 16 residues. Per germline, CDR1 SGHRS and CDR2 YFSETQ. The CDR3 DNA reads as TGCGCCAGCAGCTCATCAACAGGGTCTGAGATGAGTACGCAGTATTTT. The encoded protein is CASSSSTGSEMSTQYF.

V is TRBV28 and J is TRBJ2-7; TRBD1 agrees at 8 bases. CDR3 size: 16 residues. The V segment lost 3 bases and the J segment 0 bases; nucleotides outside the gene matches: 7. Germline CDR1 reads MDHEN; CDR2 reads SYDVKM. CDR3 in DNA: TGTGCCAGCAGTTTGCTTACAGGGGGAGGCTCCTACGAGCAGTACTTC. It yields the protein CASSLLTGGGSYEQYF.

The V and J genes are TRBV9 and TRBJ2-2, with a tentative D call TRBD2 (6 bases). Germline V gene lookup returns CDR1 SGDLS and CDR2 YYNGEE. Trimming stripped 3 bases from V and 4 bases from J, with 13 bases between. CDR3 length: 15 residues. CDR3 coding DNA: TGTGCCAGCAGCGGGGGAGGAAGAGCCACCGGGGAGCTGTTTTTT. Its translation: CASSGGGRATGELFF. Variable domain in full (rest from reference TRBV9 and TRBJ2-2): DSGVTQTPKHLITATGQRVTLRCSPRSGDLSVYWYQQSLDQGLQFLIQYYNGEERAKGNILERFSAQQFPDLHSELNLSSLELGDSALYFCASSGGGRATGELFFGEGSRLTVL.

V usage is TRBV9 and J usage is TRBJ2-3, with 13 bases matching TRBD2. CDR1 SGDLS and CDR2 YYNGEE come from the germline V gene. CDR3 size: 16 residues. The J segment lost 2 bases and the V segment lost 3 bases, leaving 3 bases of the junction unmatched. CDR3 in amino acids: CASSATSGGSTDTQYF. The CDR3 nucleotides read TGTGCCAGCAGCGCGACTAGCGGGGGGTCCACAGATACGCAGTATTTT. The whole variable domain, remainder taken from reference TRBV9 and TRBJ2-3, is DSGVTQTPKHLITATGQRVTLRCSPRSGDLSVYWYQQSLDQGLQFLIQYYNGEERAKGNILERFSAQQFPDLHSELNLSSLELGDSALYFCASSATSGGSTDTQYFGPGTRLTVL.

The chain joins TRBV5-5 to TRBJ1-5; maybe TRBD1 (5 bases). The CDR3 runs 15 residues. From germline, CDR1 is SGHKS and CDR2 YYEKEE (reference sequence). With 1 base removed from V and 6 bases from J, the gap between germline ends came to 14 bases. CDR3 loop: CASSLTVGLGQPQHF. The CDR3 nucleotides are TGTGCCAGCAGCTTGACTGTGGGGCTGGGTCAGCCCCAGCATTTT.

V gene TRBV25-1 combines with J gene TRBJ1-2, with D perhaps matching TRBD1 (5 bases). The CDR3 is made up of 16 amino acids. Germline loops: CDR1 MGHDK, CDR2 SYGVNS. With 0 bases removed from V and 5 bases from J, the gap between germline ends came to 16 bases. CDR3 loop: CASSEYSADNQYGYTF. The CDR3 region has the DNA TGTGCCAGCAGTGAATATTCGGCGGACAACCAGTATGGCTACACCTTC.

The chain is built from TRBV2 and TRBJ2-1; possibly TRBD1 for D (5 bases). Trimming took 5 bases from V and 13 from J, leaving 9 bases between them. Germline values: CDR1 SNHLY, CDR2 FYNNEI. CDR3 size: 10 residues. The CDR3 bases are TGTGCCAGCAGTACCCGGACACAGTTCTTC. It translates to CASSTRTQFF.

The chain uses TRBV19 and TRBJ2-2; D gene ambiguous. The length of the CDR3 is 11 residues. V was shortened by 10 bases and J by 6 bases, with 9 bases between the two germline ends. Germline lookup yields CDR1 LNHDA and CDR2 SQIVND (reference sequence). CDR3 loop: CATSDPGELFF. CDR3 in DNA: TGTGCCACCAGCGATCCCGGGGAGCTGTTTTTT.

This clone was seen once. The chain joins TRBV6-1 to TRBJ2-1, with D possibly being TRBD2 (7 bases). Germline CDR1 and CDR2: MNHNS and SASEGT. The V end was cut by 0 bases, the J end by 9 bases, with 18 bases between. CDR3 length: 16 amino acids. The CDR3 loop reads CASSEARGGGFGEQFF. CDR3 nucleotide sequence: TGTGCCAGCAGTGAAGCGAGGGGGGGAGGCTTTGGTGAGCAGTTCTTC.

This clone was seen a single time. This chain connects TRBV6-6 to TRBJ1-4, with D perhaps TRBD1 (5 bases). Trimming shortened V by 5 bases and J by 8 bases, and 15 bases separated the two germline ends. Germline CDR1 reads MNHNY; CDR2 reads SVGAGI (reference sequence). There are 14 residues in the CDR3. CDR3: CASSPTGAREKLFF. The CDR3 region has the DNA TGTGCCAGCAGTCCAACTGGGGCTCGGGAAAAACTGTTTTTT.

The CDR3 protein is CASSNRTRSYEQYF. CDR3 DNA sequence: TGTGCCAGCAGTAACCGGACAAGGTCCTACGAGCAGTACTTC. This chain links TRBV6-1 with TRBJ2-7; maybe TRBD1 (5 bases). The CDR3 loop spans 14 amino acids. The germline V gene has CDR1 MNHNS and CDR2 SASEGT. Trimming cost V 5 bases and J 1 base, with 12 bases left between them.

The chain links TRBV5-8 to TRBJ1-3, with D tentatively TRBD1 (5 bases). This CDR3 has 13 residues. The germline CDR1 and CDR2 sequences are SGHTS and YDEGEE. Trimming removed 4 bases from V and 1 base from J, with 6 bases in between. The CDR3 here is CASSRGSGNTIYF. CDR3 bases: TGTGCCAGCAGCCGGGGGTCTGGAAACACCATATATTTT.

This clone was recorded once. The chain links TRBV18 to TRBJ2-1, with D possibly TRBD2 on 5 matching bases. Trimming shortened V by 4 bases and J by 3 bases, and 10 bases separated the two germline ends. The germline gives CDR1 KGHSH, CDR2 LQKENI. CDR3 length equals 14 residues. The CDR3 nucleotides are TGTGCCAGCTCACTTCGGGAAGTCTACAATGAGCAGTTCTTC. Protein sequence: CASSLREVYNEQFF.

The rearrangement links TRBV7-3 to TRBJ1-1; 8 bases match TRBD1. CDR1 and CDR2 (germline): SGHTA, FQGTGA. V lost 5 bases to trimming and J lost 4 bases; unmatched junction nucleotides: 3. This CDR3 comprises 13 residues. CDR3 protein: CASSQDRGTEAFF. The CDR3 DNA sequence: TGTGCCAGCAGCCAAGACAGGGGCACTGAAGCTTTCTTT.

V is TRBV19 and J is TRBJ2-5; 8 bases are a match to TRBD1. This CDR3 region has 14 residues. Germline V CDR1 and CDR2: LNHDA, SQIVND (reference sequence). V trimming: 7 bases; J trimming: 4 bases; junction bases outside the gene matches: 8. The CDR3 sequence is CASNPQGAGETQYF. The CDR3 DNA reads TGTGCCAGTAACCCGCAGGGGGCAGGAGAGACCCAGTACTTC.

This chain connects TRBV6-6 to TRBJ2-4; tentative D call: TRBD1 (5 bases). Germline assignment: CDR1 MNHNY and CDR2 SVGAGI (reference sequence). The CDR3 loop spans 13 amino acids. Between the trimmed V and J ends, which lost 6 bases and 9 bases, there was a span of 15 bases. CDR3 DNA sequence: TGTGCCAGCAGCCCTTTAGGGGTGGGCATTCAGTACTTC. It codes for CASSPLGVGIQYF.

The V gene is TRBV27, the J gene TRBJ2-2; 10 bases align to TRBD2. The CDR3 length is 15 residues. V lost 7 bases, J lost 4 bases, and 6 bases stayed unmatched. Per the germline V gene, CDR1 is MNHEY and CDR2 is SMNVEV (reference sequence). The CDR3 nucleotides read TGTGCCAGCAAAATAGCGGGAGGACCCACCGGGGAGCTGTTTTTT. Residues: CASKIAGGPTGELFF.

V and J are TRBV5-6 and TRBJ1-4, with 8 bases identical to TRBD1. Germline V gene lookup returns CDR1 SGHDT and CDR2 YYEEEE. Trimming at V came to 3 bases and at J to 8 bases, leaving 12 bases not matched to a gene. This CDR3 spans 16 amino acids. The CDR3 loop reads CASSSGTGEPQEKLFF. CDR3 nucleotide sequence: TGTGCCAGCAGCTCCGGGACAGGTGAACCGCAGGAAAAACTGTTTTTT.

The CDR3 loop is CASSLAEGLGTQYF. The CDR3 DNA follows: TGTGCCAGCAGCTTAGCAGAGGGTCTGGGGACCCAGTACTTC. The genes are TRBV11-1 and TRBJ2-5, with D maybe TRBD2 (5 bases). The CDR3 loop spans 14 amino acids. The V gene's germline CDR1 is SGHAT and CDR2 FQDESV (reference sequence). Trimming cost V 0 bases and J 7 bases, with 12 bases left between them.

The V call is TRBV7-9, the J call TRBJ2-5; the match to TRBD1 covers 9 bases. The germline CDR1 and CDR2 sequences are SEHNR and FQNEAQ (reference sequence). There are 15 residues in the CDR3. Unmatched junction bases numbered 4, after V lost 5 bases and J lost 0 bases. The CDR3 DNA reads TGTGCCAGCAGCCCTGGACAGGGGTACCAAGAGACCCAGTACTTC. Amino acids: CASSPGQGYQETQYF.

This chain joins TRBV15 and TRBJ1-1; no reliable D call. Between the trimmed V and J ends, which lost 0 bases and 5 bases, there was a span of 19 bases. Germline V CDR1 and CDR2: LNHNV, YYDKDF (reference sequence). The CDR3 runs 17 residues. CDR3 amino acids: CATSREAATRMETEAFF. DNA for the CDR3: TGTGCCACCAGCAGAGAGGCGGCCACTCGGATGGAGACTGAAGCTTTCTTT.

This chain connects TRBV5-1 to TRBJ2-2; 10 bases match TRBD1. CDR1 is SGHRS and CDR2 is YFSETQ in the germline V gene. The CDR3 runs to 15 residues. With V trimmed by 0 bases and J by 6 bases, 2 bases remained unmatched. The CDR3 DNA is TGCGCCAGCAGCTTGGGACAGGGGGCTTCCGGGGAGCTGTTTTTT. This translates into CASSLGQGASGELFF.

The chain recombines TRBV1 with TRBJ2-5; the DNA was not compared with TRBD2, the D call given in the table. TRBV1 is a pseudogene. This CDR3 is 19 amino acids long. The CDR3 protein is CTSSHGGREREWAQETQYF. The CDR3 nucleotides read TGCACCAGCAGCCATGGAGGGCGGGAGAGGGAGTGGGCCCAAGAGACCCAGTACTTC.